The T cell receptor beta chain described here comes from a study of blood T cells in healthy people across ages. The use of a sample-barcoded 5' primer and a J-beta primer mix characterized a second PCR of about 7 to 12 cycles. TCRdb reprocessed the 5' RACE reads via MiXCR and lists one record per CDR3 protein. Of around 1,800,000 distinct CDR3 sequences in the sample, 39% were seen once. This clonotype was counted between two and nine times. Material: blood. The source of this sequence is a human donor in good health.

In DNA form, the CDR3 reads TGTGCCATCAGTGAGTCCGGGGGCCTGGACACCGGGGAGCTGTTTTTT. Translated, it gives CAISESGGLDTGELFF. The chain links TRBV10-3 to TRBJ2-2, with D perhaps assigned TRBD1 or TRBD2 (6 bases each). Trimming pared 0 bases from V and 3 bases from J, leaving 11 bases between. The V gene's germline CDR1 is ENHRY and CDR2 SYGVKD. The CDR3 is 16 residues long.